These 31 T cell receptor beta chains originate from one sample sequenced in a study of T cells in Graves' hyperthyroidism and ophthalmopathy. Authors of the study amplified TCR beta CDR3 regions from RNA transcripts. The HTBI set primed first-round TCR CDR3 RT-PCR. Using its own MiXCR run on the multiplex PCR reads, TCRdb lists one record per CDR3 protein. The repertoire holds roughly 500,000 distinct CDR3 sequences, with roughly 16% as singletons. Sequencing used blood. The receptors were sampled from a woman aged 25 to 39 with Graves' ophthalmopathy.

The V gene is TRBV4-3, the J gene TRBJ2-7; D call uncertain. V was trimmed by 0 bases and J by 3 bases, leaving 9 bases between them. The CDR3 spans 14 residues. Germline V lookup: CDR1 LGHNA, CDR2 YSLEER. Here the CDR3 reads CASSQETTNYEQYF. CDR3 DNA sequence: TGCGCCAGCAGCCAAGAGACAACCAACTACGAGCAGTACTTC.

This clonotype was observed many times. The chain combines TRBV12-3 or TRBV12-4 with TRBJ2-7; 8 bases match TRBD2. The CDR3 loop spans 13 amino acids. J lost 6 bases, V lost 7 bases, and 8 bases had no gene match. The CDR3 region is CASIPSGSGEQYF. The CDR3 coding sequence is TGTGCCAGCATCCCCAGCGGGAGCGGCGAGCAGTACTTC.

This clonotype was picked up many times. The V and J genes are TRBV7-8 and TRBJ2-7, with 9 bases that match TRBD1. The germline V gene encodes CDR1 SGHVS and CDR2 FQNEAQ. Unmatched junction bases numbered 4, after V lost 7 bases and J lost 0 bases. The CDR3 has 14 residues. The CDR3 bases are TGTGCCAGCAAGCCGGGACAGGGCTCCTACGAGCAGTACTTC. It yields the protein CASKPGQGSYEQYF.

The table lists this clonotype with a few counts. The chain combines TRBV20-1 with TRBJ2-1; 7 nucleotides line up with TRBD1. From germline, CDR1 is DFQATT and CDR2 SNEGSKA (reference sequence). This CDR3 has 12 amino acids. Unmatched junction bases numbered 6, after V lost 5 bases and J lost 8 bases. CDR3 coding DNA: TGCAGTGCTCTTTACAGGGGTGATGAGCAGTTCTTC. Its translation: CSALYRGDEQFF.

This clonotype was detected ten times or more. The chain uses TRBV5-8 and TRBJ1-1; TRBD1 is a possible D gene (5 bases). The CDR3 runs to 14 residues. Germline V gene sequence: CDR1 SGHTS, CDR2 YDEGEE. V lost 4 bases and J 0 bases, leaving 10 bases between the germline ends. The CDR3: CASSKTAMNTEAFF. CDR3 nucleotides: TGTGCCAGCAGCAAGACAGCTATGAACACTGAAGCTTTCTTT.

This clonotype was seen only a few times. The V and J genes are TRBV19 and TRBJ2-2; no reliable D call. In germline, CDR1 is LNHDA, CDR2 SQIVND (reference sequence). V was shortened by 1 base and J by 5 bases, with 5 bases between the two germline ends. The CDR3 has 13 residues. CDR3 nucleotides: TGTGCCAGTAGTATAGCCGGGACCGGGGAGCTGTTTTTT. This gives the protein CASSIAGTGELFF.

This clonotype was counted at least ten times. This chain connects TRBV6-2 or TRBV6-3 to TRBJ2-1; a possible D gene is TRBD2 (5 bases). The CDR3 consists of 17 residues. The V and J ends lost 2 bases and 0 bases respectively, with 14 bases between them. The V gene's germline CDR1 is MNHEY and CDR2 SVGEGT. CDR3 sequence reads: CASSYTSFQSSYNEQFF. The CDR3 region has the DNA TGTGCCAGCAGTTACACTAGTTTCCAGAGCTCCTACAATGAGCAGTTCTTC.

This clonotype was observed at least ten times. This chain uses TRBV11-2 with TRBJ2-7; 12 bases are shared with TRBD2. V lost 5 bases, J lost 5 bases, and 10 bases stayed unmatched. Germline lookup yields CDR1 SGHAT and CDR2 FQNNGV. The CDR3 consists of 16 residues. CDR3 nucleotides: TGTGCCAGCAGCCCACGACTAGCGGGAGAAATCCACGAGCAGTACTTC. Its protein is CASSPRLAGEIHEQYF.

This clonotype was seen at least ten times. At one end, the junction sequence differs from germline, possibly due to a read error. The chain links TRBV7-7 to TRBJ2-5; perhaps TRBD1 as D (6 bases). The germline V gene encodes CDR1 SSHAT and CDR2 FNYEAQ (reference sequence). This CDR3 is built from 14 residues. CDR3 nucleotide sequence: TGTGCTAGCAGCTCAATAGGGGGCCAAGAGACCCAGTACTTC. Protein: CASSSIGGQETQYF.

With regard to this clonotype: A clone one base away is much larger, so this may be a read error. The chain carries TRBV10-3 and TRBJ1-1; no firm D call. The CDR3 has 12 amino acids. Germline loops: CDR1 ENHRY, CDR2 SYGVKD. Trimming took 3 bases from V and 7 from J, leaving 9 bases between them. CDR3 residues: CAISEDGSEAFF. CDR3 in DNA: TGTGCCATCAGTGAAGACGGAAGTGAAGCTTTCTTT.

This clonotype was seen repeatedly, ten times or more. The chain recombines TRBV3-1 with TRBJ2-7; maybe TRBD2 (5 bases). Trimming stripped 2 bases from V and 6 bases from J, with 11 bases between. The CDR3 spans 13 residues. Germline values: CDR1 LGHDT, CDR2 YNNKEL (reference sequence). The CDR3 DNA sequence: TGTGCCAGCAGCCAACCACCGGGGTCCGAGCAGTACTTC. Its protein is CASSQPPGSEQYF.

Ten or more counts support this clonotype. The CDR3 DNA sequence: TGCAGTGCTACCCGGACTAGCACAGATACGCAGTATTTT. Protein product: CSATRTSTDTQYF. This chain joins TRBV20-1 and TRBJ2-3; a possible D gene is TRBD2 (5 bases). The V and J ends lost 4 bases and 0 bases respectively, with 8 bases between them. Looked up from germline, CDR1 is DFQATT and CDR2 is SNEGSKA (reference sequence). The CDR3 runs 13 residues.

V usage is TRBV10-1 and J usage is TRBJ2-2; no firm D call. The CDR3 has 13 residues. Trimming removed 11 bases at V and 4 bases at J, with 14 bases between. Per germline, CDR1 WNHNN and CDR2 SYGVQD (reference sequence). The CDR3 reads CASTTEFTGELFF. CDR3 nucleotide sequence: TGCGCCTCCACGACGGAATTCACCGGGGAGCTGTTTTTT.

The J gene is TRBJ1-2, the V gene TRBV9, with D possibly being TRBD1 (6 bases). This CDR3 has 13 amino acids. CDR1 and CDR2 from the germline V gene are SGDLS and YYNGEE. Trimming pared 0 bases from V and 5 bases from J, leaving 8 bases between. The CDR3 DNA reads TGTGCCAGCAGCGTAGAAGGACAGTATGGCTACACCTTC. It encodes CASSVEGQYGYTF. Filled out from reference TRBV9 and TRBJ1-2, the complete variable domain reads DSGVTQTPKHLITATGQRVTLRCSPRSGDLSVYWYQQSLDQGLQFLIQYYNGEERAKGNILERFSAQQFPDLHSELNLSSLELGDSALYFCASSVEGQYGYTFGSGTRLTVV.

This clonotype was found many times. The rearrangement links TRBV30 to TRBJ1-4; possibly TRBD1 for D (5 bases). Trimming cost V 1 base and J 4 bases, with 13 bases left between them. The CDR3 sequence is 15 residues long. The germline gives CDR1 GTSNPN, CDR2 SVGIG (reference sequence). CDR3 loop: CAWSDGGAFNEKLFF. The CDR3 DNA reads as TGTGCCTGGAGTGATGGAGGGGCGTTTAATGAAAAACTGTTTTTT.

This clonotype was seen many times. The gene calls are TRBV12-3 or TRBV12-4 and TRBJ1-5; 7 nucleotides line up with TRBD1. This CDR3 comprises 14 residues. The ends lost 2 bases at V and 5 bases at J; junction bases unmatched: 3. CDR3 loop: CASSLNQGDQPQHF. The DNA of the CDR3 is TGTGCCAGCAGTTTAAACCAGGGGGATCAGCCCCAGCATTTT.

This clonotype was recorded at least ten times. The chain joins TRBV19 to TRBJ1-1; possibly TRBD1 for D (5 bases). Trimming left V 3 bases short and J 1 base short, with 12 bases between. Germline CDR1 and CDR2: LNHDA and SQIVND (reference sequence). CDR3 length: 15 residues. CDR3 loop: CASSIGGARNTEAFF. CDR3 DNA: TGTGCCAGTAGTATTGGAGGGGCTCGGAACACTGAAGCTTTCTTT.

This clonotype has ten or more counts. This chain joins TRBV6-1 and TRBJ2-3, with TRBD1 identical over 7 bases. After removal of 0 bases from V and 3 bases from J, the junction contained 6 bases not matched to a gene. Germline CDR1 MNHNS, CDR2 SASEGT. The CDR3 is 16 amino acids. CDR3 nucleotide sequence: TGTGCCAGCAGTGAAGCCTTCGAGGGGGCGACAGATACGCAGTATTTT. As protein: CASSEAFEGATDTQYF.

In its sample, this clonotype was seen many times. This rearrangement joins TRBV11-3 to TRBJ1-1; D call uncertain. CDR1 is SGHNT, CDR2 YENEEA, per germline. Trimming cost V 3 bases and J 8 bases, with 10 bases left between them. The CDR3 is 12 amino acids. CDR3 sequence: CASSFGEPEAFF. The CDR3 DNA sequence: TGTGCCAGCAGCTTTGGGGAGCCAGAAGCTTTCTTT.

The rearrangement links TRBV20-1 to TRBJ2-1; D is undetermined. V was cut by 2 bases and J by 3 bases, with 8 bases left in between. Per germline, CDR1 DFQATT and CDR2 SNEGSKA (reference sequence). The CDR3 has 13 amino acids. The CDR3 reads CSARKGDYNEQFF. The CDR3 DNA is TGCAGTGCTAGAAAGGGTGACTACAATGAGCAGTTCTTC.

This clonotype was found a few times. This CDR3 is CASSYSRIFESYEQYF. The CDR3 DNA follows: TGTGCCAGCAGTTACTCGAGGATATTTGAGAGTTACGAGCAGTACTTC. J is TRBJ2-7 and V is TRBV6-5; D remains unclear. This CDR3 has 16 amino acids. In germline, CDR1 is MNHEY, CDR2 SVGAGI. With 0 bases removed from V and 4 bases from J, the gap between germline ends came to 16 bases.

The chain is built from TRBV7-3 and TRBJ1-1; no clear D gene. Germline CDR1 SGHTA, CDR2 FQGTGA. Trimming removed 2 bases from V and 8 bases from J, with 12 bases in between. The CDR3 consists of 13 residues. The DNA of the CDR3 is TGTGCCAGCAGCTTAGTCCCCTACGGGGAAGCTTTCTTT. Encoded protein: CASSLVPYGEAFF.

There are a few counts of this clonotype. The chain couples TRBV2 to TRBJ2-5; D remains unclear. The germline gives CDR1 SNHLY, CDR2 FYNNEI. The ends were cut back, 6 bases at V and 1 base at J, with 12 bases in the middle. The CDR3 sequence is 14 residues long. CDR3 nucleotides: TGTGCCAGCAGAACAATCTTTTCCCAAGAGACCCAGTACTTC. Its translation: CASRTIFSQETQYF.

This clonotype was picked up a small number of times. DNA of the CDR3: TGCAGTGCTAGAAAGCCAGGGACAGCGATCACCGGGGAGCTGTTTTTT. This encodes CSARKPGTAITGELFF. The V gene is TRBV20-1, the J gene TRBJ2-2, with 7 positions matching TRBD1. CDR3 length equals 16 residues. With 2 bases clipped from V and 4 bases from J, the junction kept 10 bases outside the gene matches. Per the germline V gene, CDR1 is DFQATT and CDR2 is SNEGSKA (reference sequence).

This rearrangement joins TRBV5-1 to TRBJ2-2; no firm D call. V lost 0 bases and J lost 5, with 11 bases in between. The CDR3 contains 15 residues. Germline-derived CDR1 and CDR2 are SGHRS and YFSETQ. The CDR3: CASSLEETGTGELFF. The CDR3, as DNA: TGCGCCAGCAGCTTGGAGGAAACGGGTACCGGGGAGCTGTTTTTT.

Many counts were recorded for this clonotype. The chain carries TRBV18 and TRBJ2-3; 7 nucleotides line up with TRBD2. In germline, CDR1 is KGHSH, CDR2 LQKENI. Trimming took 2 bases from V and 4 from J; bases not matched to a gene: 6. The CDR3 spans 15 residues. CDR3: CASSPGGEPADTQYF. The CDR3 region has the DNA TGTGCCAGCTCACCAGGGGGGGAGCCCGCAGATACGCAGTATTTT.

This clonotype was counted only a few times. CDR3 sequence reads: CSARNRDTTYEQYF. The DNA for the CDR3 is TGCAGTGCTAGAAACAGGGATACGACCTACGAGCAGTACTTC. The chain carries TRBV20-1 and TRBJ2-7; possible D gene TRBD1, 6 bases. CDR3 length: 14 amino acids. Germline CDR1 reads DFQATT; CDR2 reads SNEGSKA (reference sequence). The V gene lost 2 bases and the J gene lost 2 bases, with 13 bases spanning the gap.

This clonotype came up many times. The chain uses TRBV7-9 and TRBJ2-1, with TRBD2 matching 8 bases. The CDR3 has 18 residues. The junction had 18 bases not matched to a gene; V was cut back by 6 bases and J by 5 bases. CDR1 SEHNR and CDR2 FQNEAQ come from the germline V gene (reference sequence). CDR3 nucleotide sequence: TGTGCCAGCAGACCAAAGGCTCGCATAGCGGGACACCACAATGAGCAGTTCTTC. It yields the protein CASRPKARIAGHHNEQFF.

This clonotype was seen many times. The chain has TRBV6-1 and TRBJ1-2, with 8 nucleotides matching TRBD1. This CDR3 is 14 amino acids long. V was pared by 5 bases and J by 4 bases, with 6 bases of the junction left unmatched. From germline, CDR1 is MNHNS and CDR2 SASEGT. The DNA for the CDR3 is TGTGCCAGCAGTCTAGCCGGGACAGGCTATGGCTACACCTTC. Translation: CASSLAGTGYGYTF.

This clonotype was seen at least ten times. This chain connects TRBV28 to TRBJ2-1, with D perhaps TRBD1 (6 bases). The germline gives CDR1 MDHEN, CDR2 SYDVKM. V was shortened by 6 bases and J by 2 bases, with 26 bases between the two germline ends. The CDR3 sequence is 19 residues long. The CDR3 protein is CASRGQKQKIALPYNEQFF. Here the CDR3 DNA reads TGTGCCAGCAGGGGACAAAAACAAAAAATAGCGCTACCCTACAATGAGCAGTTCTTC.

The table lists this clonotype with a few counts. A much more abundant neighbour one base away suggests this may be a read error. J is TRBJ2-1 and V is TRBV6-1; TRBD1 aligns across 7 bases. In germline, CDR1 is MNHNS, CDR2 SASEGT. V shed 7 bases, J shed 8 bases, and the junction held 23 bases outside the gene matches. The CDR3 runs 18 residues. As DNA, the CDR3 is TGTGCCAGCATCAACAGGGGTCAGGGGCGAAAAGGATTCGATGAGCAGTTCTTC. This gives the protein CASINRGQGRKGFDEQFF.